This record concerns one T cell receptor (beta chain) sequence. What antigen it recognizes has not been identified. Base qualities are not recorded, but no much larger clone differs from it by a single base. TCRbeta CDR3 regions were amplified from genomic DNA using the immunoSEQ Assay, a bias-controlled multiplex PCR. In the original analysis: Within the assay, amplification of reference gene primers was used to estimate how many nucleated cells each sample contained. Sequence reads were collapsed and filtered to measure the absolute abundance of every unique TCRbeta CDR3 rearrangement. For each sample, productive Simpson clonality was calculated by taking the square root of Simpson's diversity index across productive rearrangements. In TCRdb, the immuneACCESS table is reduced to in-frame sequences with V and J assigned. These tables do not hold every clone; where another copy was compared, an unresolved V gene accounts for under half, and the others remain unexplained. The V and J calls and clone size were taken over from that table, and D and trimming were inferred from the DNA. In this sample the table shows more than 110,000 clones, over 80% of which occur a single time. 9.5% to 11% of the sample is taken by the ten largest.

The collaborating institutions used their own protocols to collect whole blood in K2EDTA tubes. For TCRbeta analysis, collaborators shipped samples in one of three forms: frozen whole blood, isolated PBMCs, or DNA extracted from either of those sample types. This sample is part of a study of blood T cell repertoires in COVID-19 (dated by TCRdb to the early 2020s). With respect to the entire study: Samples covering the acute and convalescent phases of COVID-19 were provided by collaborators in the United States, Italy and Spain. The material from the prospective study consisted of cDNA or gDNA derived from T cells, B-cell-depleted T cells, or PBMCs. The dataset comprised deeply sampled blood TCRbeta repertoires from subjects exposed to, actively infected with, or recovered from COVID-19. The repertoires were released in a freely available public database intended as a resource for research on the immune response to SARS-CoV-2. Samples were obtained from the ongoing ImmuneRACE study (first 160 participants) and from 1,254 subjects provided by 6 global collaborators. The sample metadata nearly always contained a de-identified subject ID, COVID-19 status, age in years and sex. Where HLA class I and class II types were available, the types were taken from metadata supplied by the sample provider, not from assay-based typing.

What the research found in general, with its limitations: The amount of clinical and demographic metadata varied by source and participant and was provided uncurated.

Sequencing input: peripheral blood. The source of this sequence is a woman of 80 years or more with acute or convalescent COVID-19.

The nucleotides are TGTGCCAGCAAGGAAGGGACAGGGCCGAACCAGCCCCAGCATTTT. Its amino acids are CASKEGTGPNQPQHF. The chain links TRBV28 with TRBJ1-5; 9 central nucleotides agree with TRBD1. CDR1 MDHEN and CDR2 SYDVKM are derived from the germline V gene. From cysteine to phenylalanine, the CDR3 is 15 amino acids long. The DNA shown is the 45-base CDR3, in frame from base 1. Trimming leaves V shorter by 7 bases and J shorter by 7 bases, with the junction holding 11 bases beyond the gene matches. With the portions outside the CDR3 filled from the reference TRBV28 and TRBJ1-5 genes, the complete variable region becomes DVKVTQSSRYLVKRTGEKVFLECVQDMDHENMFWYRQDPGLGLRLIYFSYDVKMKEKGDIPEGYSVSREKKERFSLILESASTNQTSMYLCASKEGTGPNQPQHFGDGTRLSIL.